Below are 17 T cell receptor beta chains sequenced from a single sample in a study of blood T cell repertoires in COVID-19. TCRdb's copy holds only in-frame clones and misses some; the assay was immunoSEQ multiplex PCR. The data show some 68,000 clones, 85% to 90% seen once. Sequences were obtained from peripheral blood. These receptors were obtained from a man in his fifties with acute or convalescent COVID-19.

This chain links TRBV7-2 with TRBJ1-5; the match to TRBD1 covers 9 bases. Germline V gene lookup returns CDR1 SGHTA and CDR2 FQGNSA. V lost 5 bases, J lost 2 bases, and 4 bases stayed unmatched. The CDR3 is 15 residues long. In nucleotides, the CDR3 is TGTGCCAGCAGCGGACAGGGGTTTGGCAATCAGCCCCAGCATTTT. This translates into CASSGQGFGNQPQHF.

The chain links TRBV11-3 to TRBJ1-1, with TRBD1 matching 8 bases. The CDR3 extends over 15 amino acids. The germline V gene has CDR1 SGHNT and CDR2 YENEEA. V shed 10 bases, J shed 1 base, and the junction held 11 bases outside the gene matches. CDR3 loop: CAISRGLVGNTEAFF. The CDR3 DNA reads TGTGCCATCTCCAGGGGGCTCGTGGGGAACACTGAAGCTTTCTTT.

The CDR3 DNA reads TGTGCCAGCAGCTGGCTCTCTAGCGGGAGAAACAATGAGCAGTTCTTC. Protein: CASSWLSSGRNNEQFF. The rearrangement joins TRBV7-2 to TRBJ2-1, with 10 bases that match TRBD2. The CDR3 consists of 16 residues. The germline V gene has CDR1 SGHTA and CDR2 FQGNSA. V gave up 4 bases and J gave up 5 bases; unmatched junction bases: 8.

J is TRBJ1-1 and V is TRBV7-9, with D tentatively TRBD1 (6 bases). Germline CDR1 reads SEHNR; CDR2 reads FQNEAQ (reference sequence). V lost 3 bases and J 0 bases, leaving 8 bases between the germline ends. The CDR3 spans 14 residues. CDR3 residues: CASSFGQLNTEAFF. The CDR3 DNA reads as TGTGCCAGCAGCTTCGGACAGTTGAACACTGAAGCTTTCTTT.

V usage is TRBV11-3 and J usage is TRBJ2-1; 9 nucleotides agree with TRBD2. The V gene end was trimmed by 4 bases and the J gene end by 4 bases; junction bases not matched to a gene: 5. CDR3 length equals 15 residues. The germline CDR1 and CDR2 sequences are SGHNT and YENEEA. CDR3 DNA sequence: TGTGCCAGCAGCTCCTCCCTAGCGGGGTACAATGAGCAGTTCTTC. Protein sequence: CASSSSLAGYNEQFF.

In this sample, this clone turned up once. V usage is TRBV25-1 and J usage is TRBJ2-5; weak D call: TRBD1 (5 bases). Germline lookup yields CDR1 MGHDK and CDR2 SYGVNS. V was shortened by 4 bases and J by 4 bases, with 16 bases between the two germline ends. CDR3 length: 15 amino acids. CDR3 sequence: CASSGGQGIGETQYF. CDR3 in DNA: TGTGCCAGCAGTGGGGGTCAGGGTATTGGAGAGACCCAGTACTTC.

The gene calls are TRBV7-2 and TRBJ2-4, with 7 bases that match TRBD1. Trimming at V came to 1 base and at J to 8 bases, leaving 5 bases not matched to a gene. The CDR3 is 14 residues long. The germline V gene has CDR1 SGHTA and CDR2 FQGNSA. In DNA, the CDR3 is TGTGCCAGCAGCTTAGGTACAGGGGTGGACATTCAGTACTTC. It translates to CASSLGTGVDIQYF. Full variable domain (rest looked up from reference TRBV7-2 and TRBJ2-4): GAGVSQSPSNKVTEKGKDVELRCDPISGHTALYWYRQSLGQGLEFLIYFQGNSAPDKSGLPSDRFSAERTGGSVSTLTIQRTQQEDSAVYLCASSLGTGVDIQYFGAGTRLSVL.

This clone was observed a handful of times. The chain recombines TRBV6-4 with TRBJ2-1, with a tentative D call TRBD2 (5 bases). The CDR3 sequence is 16 residues long. From germline, CDR1 is MRHNA and CDR2 SNTAGT. Trimming shortened V by 0 bases and J by 0 bases, and 9 bases separated the two germline ends. This chain's CDR3 is CASSDSLASSYNEQFF. The CDR3 coding sequence is TGTGCCAGCAGTGACTCTCTAGCCAGCTCCTACAATGAGCAGTTCTTC.

This clone was seen a single time. V usage is TRBV28 and J usage is TRBJ1-2; 10 nucleotides line up with TRBD1. In germline, CDR1 is MDHEN, CDR2 SYDVKM. V lost 6 bases, J lost 7 bases, and 8 bases stayed unmatched. The CDR3 extends over 14 amino acids. The CDR3 region is CASSTGTGVRGYTF. The CDR3 DNA sequence: TGTGCCAGCAGCACCGGGACAGGGGTTCGTGGCTACACCTTC.

The chain links TRBV19 to TRBJ2-1; the D is unclear. The V gene lost 8 bases and the J gene lost 2 bases, with 10 bases spanning the gap. The CDR3 is 13 amino acids. Germline assignment: CDR1 LNHDA and CDR2 SQIVND (reference sequence). The CDR3 loop is CASHPPTYNEQFF. The CDR3 region has the DNA TGTGCCAGTCATCCCCCAACCTACAATGAGCAGTTCTTC.

The chain recombines TRBV19 with TRBJ2-1, with TRBD2 identical over 12 bases. The CDR3 is 16 amino acids. V was clipped by 5 bases and J by 13 bases; unmatched bases: 15. Germline V gene sequence: CDR1 LNHDA, CDR2 SQIVND (reference sequence). The CDR3 nucleotides read TGTGCCAGTAGTTATAGAGTGGCTAGCGGGAGGGCCGACCAGTTCTTC. As protein: CASSYRVASGRADQFF.

This chain connects TRBV11-2 to TRBJ2-1; 9 nucleotides agree with TRBD2. Germline V gene data show CDR1 as SGHAT and CDR2 as FQNNGV. The J segment lost 6 bases and the V segment lost 8 bases, leaving 8 bases of the junction unmatched. The length of the CDR3 is 14 residues. The CDR3 DNA sequence: TGTGCCAGCCGGGTGGCGGGAGGGTCCAATGAGCAGTTCTTC. Translation: CASRVAGGSNEQFF.

This clone was recorded only once. The chain recombines TRBV19 with TRBJ1-3, with D perhaps matching TRBD1 (6 bases). The length of the CDR3 is 16 residues. V was pared by 3 bases and J by 0 bases, with 12 bases between. Germline CDR1 reads LNHDA; CDR2 reads SQIVND (reference sequence). The CDR3 here is CASSMPGDTSGNTIYF. The CDR3 region has the DNA TGTGCCAGTAGTATGCCAGGGGATACCTCTGGAAACACCATATATTTT.

This chain links TRBV25-1 with TRBJ1-1; tentatively, D is TRBD1 (5 bases). Trimming pared 3 bases from V and 4 bases from J, leaving 15 bases between. Germline V gives CDR1 MGHDK, CDR2 SYGVNS. This CDR3 is built from 15 residues. The DNA of the CDR3 is TGTGCCAGCAGTGAGGCAGGGTGGGAGGGCACTGAAGCTTTCTTT. Translation: CASSEAGWEGTEAFF.

This clone was observed a single time. The genes are TRBV20-1 and TRBJ2-5; 8 bases map to TRBD1. CDR1 is DFQATT, CDR2 SNEGSKA, per germline (reference sequence). V lost 3 bases, J lost 5 bases, and 8 bases stayed unmatched. CDR3 length: 14 residues. The CDR3, as DNA: TGCAGTGCTAGTCCAGGGACAGGAGGCGAGACCCAGTACTTC. This sequence encodes CSASPGTGGETQYF.

This clone was detected a few times. The rearrangement uses TRBV18 and TRBJ2-1; 10 bases agree with TRBD2. J gave up 6 bases and V 5 bases, and 13 bases lay outside the gene matches. Germline values: CDR1 KGHSH, CDR2 LQKENI. The CDR3 runs 17 residues. In nucleotides, the CDR3 is TGTGCCAGCTCAGGGCTAGCGGGAGTCCCGGGTCTCAATGAGCAGTTCTTC. It codes for CASSGLAGVPGLNEQFF.

The CDR3 loop reads CASSLYRGDTGELFF. As DNA, the CDR3 is TGTGCCAGCAGCTTGTACAGGGGAGACACCGGGGAGCTGTTTTTT. This rearrangement joins TRBV5-8 to TRBJ2-2; 7 bases agree with TRBD1. Germline V gene sequence: CDR1 SGHTS, CDR2 YDEGEE. Trimming at V came to 1 base and at J to 3 bases, leaving 3 bases not matched to a gene. CDR3 length: 15 amino acids. The full variable domain, with the rest looked up from reference TRBV5-8 and TRBJ2-2, is EAGVTQSPTHLIKTRGQQATLRCSPISGHTSVYWYQQALGLGLQFLLWYDEGEERNRGNFPPRFSGRQFPNYSSELNVNALELEDSALYLCASSLYRGDTGELFFGEGSRLTVL.